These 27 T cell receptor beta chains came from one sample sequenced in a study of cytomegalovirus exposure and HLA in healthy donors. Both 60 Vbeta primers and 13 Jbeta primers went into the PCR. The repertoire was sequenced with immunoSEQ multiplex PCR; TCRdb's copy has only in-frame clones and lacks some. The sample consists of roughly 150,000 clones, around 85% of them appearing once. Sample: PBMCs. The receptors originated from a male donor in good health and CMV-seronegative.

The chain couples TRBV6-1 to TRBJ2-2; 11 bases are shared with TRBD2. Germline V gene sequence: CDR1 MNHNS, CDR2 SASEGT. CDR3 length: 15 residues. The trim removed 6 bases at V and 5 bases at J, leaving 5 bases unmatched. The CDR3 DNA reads TGTGCCAGCAGCGGGACTAGCGGTTATACCGGGGAGCTGTTTTTT. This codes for CASSGTSGYTGELFF.

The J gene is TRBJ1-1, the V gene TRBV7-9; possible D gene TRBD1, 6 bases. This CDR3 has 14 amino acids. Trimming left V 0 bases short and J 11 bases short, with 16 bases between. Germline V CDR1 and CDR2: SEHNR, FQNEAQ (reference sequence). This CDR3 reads CASSLASGGAYAFF. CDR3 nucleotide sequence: TGTGCCAGCAGCTTAGCGTCGGGGGGCGCGTACGCTTTCTTT.

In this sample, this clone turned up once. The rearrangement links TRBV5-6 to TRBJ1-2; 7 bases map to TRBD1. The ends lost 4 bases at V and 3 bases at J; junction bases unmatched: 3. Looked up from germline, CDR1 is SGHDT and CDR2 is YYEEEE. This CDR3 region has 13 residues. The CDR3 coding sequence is TGTGCCAGCAGCCGAGGGACAGACTATGGCTACACCTTC. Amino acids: CASSRGTDYGYTF. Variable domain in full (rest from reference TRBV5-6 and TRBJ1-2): DAGVTQSPTHLIKTRGQQVTLRCSPKSGHDTVSWYQQALGQGPQFIFQYYEEEERQRGNFPDRFSGHQFPNYSSELNVNALLLGDSALYLCASSRGTDYGYTFGSGTRLTVV.

The CDR3 DNA is TGTGCTAGTGGTTTGGGCGCCCTAGCTGAGCGAGAGACCCAGTACTTC. As protein: CASGLGALAERETQYF. This chain joins TRBV12-5 and TRBJ2-5; maybe TRBD2 (5 bases). The CDR3 is 16 amino acids. The V and J ends lost 1 base and 4 bases respectively, with 16 bases between them. Germline assignment: CDR1 LGHNT and CDR2 FRNRAP.

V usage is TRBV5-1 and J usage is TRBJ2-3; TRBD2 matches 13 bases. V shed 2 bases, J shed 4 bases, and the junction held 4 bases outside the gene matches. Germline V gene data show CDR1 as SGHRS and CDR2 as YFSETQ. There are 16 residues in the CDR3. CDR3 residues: CASSFTSGGGPDTQYF. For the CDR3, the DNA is TGCGCCAGCAGCTTCACTAGCGGGGGGGGGCCAGATACGCAGTATTTT.

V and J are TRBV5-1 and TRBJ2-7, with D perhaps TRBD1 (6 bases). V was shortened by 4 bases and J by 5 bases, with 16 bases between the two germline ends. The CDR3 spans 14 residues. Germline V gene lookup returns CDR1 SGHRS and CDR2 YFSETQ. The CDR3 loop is CASSPGQSTDEQYF. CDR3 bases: TGCGCCAGCAGCCCCGGACAGTCGACGGACGAGCAGTACTTC.

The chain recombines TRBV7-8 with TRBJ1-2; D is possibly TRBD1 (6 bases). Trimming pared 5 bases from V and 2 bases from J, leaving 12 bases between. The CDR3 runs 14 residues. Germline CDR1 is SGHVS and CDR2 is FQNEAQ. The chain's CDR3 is CASSQYQGNYGYTF. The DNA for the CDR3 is TGTGCCAGCAGCCAATACCAGGGGAACTATGGCTACACCTTC.

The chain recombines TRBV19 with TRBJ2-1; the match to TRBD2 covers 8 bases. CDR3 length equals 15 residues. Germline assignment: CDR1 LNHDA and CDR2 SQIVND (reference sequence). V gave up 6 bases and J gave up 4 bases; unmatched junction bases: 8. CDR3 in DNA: TGTGCCAGTAGCCCAAGCGGGAGACCGTACAATGAGCAGTTCTTC. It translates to CASSPSGRPYNEQFF.

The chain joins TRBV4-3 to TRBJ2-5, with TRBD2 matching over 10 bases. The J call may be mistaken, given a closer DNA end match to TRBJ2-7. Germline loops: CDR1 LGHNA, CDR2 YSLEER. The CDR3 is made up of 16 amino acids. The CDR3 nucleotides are TGCGCCAGCAGCCAAGAGGCTAGCGGGAGCTCCTACGAGCAGTACTTC. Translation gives CASSQEASGSSYEQYF.

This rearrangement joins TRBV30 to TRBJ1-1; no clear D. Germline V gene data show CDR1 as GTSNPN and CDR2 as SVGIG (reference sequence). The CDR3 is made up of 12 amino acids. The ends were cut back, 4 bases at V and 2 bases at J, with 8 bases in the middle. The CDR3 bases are TGTGCCTGGAATCCGAGAAACACTGAAGCTTTCTTT. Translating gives CAWNPRNTEAFF.

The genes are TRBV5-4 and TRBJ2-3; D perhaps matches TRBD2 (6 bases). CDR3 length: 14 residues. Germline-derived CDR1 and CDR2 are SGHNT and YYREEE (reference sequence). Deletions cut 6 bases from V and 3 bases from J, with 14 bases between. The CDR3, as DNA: TGTGCCAGCACCCTTCGTGGGGGGACAGATACGCAGTATTTT. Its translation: CASTLRGGTDTQYF.

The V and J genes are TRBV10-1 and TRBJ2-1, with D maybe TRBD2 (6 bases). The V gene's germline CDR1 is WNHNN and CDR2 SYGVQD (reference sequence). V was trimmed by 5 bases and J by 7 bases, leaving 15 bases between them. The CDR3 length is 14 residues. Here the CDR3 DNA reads TGCGCCAGCAGTAGTGCGGGGAGTAGAAATGAGCAGTTCTTC. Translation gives CASSSAGSRNEQFF.

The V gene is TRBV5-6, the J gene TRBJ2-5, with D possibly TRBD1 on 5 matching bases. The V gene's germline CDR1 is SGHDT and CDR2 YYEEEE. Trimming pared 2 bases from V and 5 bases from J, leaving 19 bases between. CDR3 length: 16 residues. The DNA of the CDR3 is TGTGCCAGCAGCTTCTCCCAGGGATGGTTGGAGGAGACCCAGTACTTC. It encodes CASSFSQGWLEETQYF.

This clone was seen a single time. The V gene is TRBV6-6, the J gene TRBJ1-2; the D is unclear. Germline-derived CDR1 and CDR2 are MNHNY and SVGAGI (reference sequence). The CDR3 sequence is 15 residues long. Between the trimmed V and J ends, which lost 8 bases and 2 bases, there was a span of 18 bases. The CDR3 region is CASSGGATGNYGYTF. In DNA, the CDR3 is TGTGCCAGCTCCGGTGGAGCCACTGGAAACTATGGCTACACCTTC.

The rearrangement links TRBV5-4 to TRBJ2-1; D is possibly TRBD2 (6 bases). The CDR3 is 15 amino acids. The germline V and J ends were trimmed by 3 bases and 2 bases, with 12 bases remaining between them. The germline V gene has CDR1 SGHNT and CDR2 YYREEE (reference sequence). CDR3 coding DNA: TGTGCCAGCAGCTCCGGGACTGAAGCCTACAATGAGCAGTTCTTC. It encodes CASSSGTEAYNEQFF.

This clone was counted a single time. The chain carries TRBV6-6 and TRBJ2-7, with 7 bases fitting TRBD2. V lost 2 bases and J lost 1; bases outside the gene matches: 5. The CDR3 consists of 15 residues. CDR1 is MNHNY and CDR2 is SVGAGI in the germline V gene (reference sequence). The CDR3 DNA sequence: TGTGCCAGCAGTTACACGGCGGGGGTGTCCTACGAGCAGTACTTC. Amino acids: CASSYTAGVSYEQYF.

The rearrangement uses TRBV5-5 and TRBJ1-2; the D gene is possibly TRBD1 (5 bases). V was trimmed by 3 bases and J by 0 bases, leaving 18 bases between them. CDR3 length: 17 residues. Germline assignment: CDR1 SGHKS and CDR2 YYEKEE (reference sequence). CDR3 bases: TGTGCCAGCAGCTGGCCCTTCCCGCGGGACCCTAACTATGGCTACACCTTC. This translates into CASSWPFPRDPNYGYTF.

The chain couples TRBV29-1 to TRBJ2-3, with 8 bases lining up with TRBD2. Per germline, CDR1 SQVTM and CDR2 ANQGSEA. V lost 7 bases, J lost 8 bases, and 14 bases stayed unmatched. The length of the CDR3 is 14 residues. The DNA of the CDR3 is TGCAGCGCCCGTCGGAGCGGGGGCCGAGGTACGCAGTATTTT. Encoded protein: CSARRSGGRGTQYF.

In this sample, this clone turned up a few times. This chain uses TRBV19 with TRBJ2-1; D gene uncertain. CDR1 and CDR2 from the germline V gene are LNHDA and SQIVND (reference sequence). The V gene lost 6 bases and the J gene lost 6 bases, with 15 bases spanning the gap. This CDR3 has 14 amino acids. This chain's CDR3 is CASSVRTIPNEQFF. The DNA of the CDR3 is TGTGCCAGTAGCGTCCGAACTATACCCAATGAGCAGTTCTTC.

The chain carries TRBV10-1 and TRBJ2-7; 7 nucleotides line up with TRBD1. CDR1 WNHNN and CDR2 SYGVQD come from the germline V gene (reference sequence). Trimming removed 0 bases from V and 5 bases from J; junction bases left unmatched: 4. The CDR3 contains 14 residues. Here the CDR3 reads CASSESNRGHEQYF. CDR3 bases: TGCGCCAGCAGTGAGTCAAACAGGGGCCACGAGCAGTACTTC.

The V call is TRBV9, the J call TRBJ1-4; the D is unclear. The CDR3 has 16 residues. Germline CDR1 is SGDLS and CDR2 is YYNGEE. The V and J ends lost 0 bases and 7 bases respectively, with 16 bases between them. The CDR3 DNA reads TGTGCCAGCAGCGTAGGGTCGGGGAGGGTGAGTGAAAAACTGTTTTTT. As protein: CASSVGSGRVSEKLFF.

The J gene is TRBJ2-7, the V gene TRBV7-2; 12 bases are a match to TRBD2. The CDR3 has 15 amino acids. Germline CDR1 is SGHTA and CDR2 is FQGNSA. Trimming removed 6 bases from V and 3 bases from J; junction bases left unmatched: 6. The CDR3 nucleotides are TGTGCCAGCAGTATTCCGGGACTAGCGGGCTACGAGCAGTACTTC. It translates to CASSIPGLAGYEQYF.

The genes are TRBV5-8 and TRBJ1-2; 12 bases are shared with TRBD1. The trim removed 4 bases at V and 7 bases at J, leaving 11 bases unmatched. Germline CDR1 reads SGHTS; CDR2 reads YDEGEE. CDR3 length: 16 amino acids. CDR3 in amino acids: CASSVYRDRGRGGYTF. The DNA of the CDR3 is TGTGCCAGCAGCGTGTACCGGGACAGGGGGCGAGGTGGCTACACCTTC.

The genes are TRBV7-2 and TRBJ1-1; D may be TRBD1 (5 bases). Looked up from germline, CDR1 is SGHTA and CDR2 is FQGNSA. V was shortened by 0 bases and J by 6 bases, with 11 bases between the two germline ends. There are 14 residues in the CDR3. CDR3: CASSLARGRAEAFF. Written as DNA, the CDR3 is TGTGCCAGCAGCTTAGCGCGTGGCAGGGCTGAAGCTTTCTTT.

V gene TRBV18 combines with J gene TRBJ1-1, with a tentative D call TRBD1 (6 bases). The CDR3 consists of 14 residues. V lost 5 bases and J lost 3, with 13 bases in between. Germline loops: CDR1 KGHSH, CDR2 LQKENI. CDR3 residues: CASSSGQIHTEAFF. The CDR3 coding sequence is TGTGCCAGCTCATCCGGACAGATCCACACTGAAGCTTTCTTT.

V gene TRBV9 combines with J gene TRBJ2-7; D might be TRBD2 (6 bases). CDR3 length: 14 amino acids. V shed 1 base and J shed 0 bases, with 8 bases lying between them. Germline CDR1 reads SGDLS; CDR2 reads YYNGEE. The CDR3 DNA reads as TGTGCCAGCAGCGTACGGGACTTCTCCTACGAGCAGTACTTC. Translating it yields CASSVRDFSYEQYF. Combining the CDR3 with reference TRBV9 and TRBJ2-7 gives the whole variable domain DSGVTQTPKHLITATGQRVTLRCSPRSGDLSVYWYQQSLDQGLQFLIQYYNGEERAKGNILERFSAQQFPDLHSELNLSSLELGDSALYFCASSVRDFSYEQYFGPGTRLTVT.

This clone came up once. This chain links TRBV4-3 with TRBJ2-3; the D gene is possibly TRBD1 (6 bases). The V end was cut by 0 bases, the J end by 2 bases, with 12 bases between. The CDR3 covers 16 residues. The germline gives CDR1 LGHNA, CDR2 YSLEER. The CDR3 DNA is TGCGCCAGCAGCCAAGACTCCCCAGGGGCCACAGATACGCAGTATTTT. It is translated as CASSQDSPGATDTQYF.